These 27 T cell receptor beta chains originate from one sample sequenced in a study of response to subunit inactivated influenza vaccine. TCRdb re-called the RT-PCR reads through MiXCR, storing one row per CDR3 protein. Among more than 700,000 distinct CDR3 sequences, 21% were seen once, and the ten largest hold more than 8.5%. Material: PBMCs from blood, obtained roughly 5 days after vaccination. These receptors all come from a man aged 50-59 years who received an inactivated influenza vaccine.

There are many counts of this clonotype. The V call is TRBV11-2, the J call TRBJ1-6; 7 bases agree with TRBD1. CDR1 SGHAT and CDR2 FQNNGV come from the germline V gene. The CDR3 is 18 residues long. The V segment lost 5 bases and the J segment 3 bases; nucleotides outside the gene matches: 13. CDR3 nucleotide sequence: TGTGCCAGCAGCCCCGGGTTCAGACAGGGAGTCTATAATTCACCCCTCCACTTT. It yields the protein CASSPGFRQGVYNSPLHF.

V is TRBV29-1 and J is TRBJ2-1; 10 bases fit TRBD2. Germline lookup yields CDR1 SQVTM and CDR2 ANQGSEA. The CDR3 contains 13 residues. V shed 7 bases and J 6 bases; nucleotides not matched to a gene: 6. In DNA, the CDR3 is TGCAGCGCTAGCGGGAGCCCCTTCAATGAGCAGTTCTTC. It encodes CSASGSPFNEQFF.

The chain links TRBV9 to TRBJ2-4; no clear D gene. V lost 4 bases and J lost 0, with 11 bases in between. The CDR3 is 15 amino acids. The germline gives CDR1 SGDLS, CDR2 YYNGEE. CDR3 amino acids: CASSPEARAKNIQYF. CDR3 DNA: TGTGCCAGCAGCCCTGAGGCCCGAGCCAAAAACATTCAGTACTTC.

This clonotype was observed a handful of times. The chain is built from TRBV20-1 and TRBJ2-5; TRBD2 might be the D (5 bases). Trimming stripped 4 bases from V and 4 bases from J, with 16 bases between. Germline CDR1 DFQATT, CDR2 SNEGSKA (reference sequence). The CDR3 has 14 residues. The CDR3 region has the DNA TGCAGTGCTAAACCGGGGTTCCTAGGAGAGACCCAGTACTTC. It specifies CSAKPGFLGETQYF.

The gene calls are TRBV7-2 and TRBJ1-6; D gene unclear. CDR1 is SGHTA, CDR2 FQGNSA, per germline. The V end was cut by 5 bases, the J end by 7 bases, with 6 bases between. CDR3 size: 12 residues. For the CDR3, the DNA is TGTGCCAGCAGCGCGTGGAATTCACCCCTCCACTTT. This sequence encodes CASSAWNSPLHF.

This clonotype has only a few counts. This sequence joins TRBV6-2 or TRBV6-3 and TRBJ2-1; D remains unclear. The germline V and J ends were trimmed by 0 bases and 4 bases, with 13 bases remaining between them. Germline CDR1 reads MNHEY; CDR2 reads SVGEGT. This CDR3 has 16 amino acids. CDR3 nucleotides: TGTGCCAGCAGTTACTCGCCGCGGCCTAGATACAATGAGCAGTTCTTC. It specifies CASSYSPRPRYNEQFF.

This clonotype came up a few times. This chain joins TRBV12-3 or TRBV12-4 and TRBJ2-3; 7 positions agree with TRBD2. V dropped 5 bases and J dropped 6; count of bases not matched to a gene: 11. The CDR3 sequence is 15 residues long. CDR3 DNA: TGTGCCAGCAGTCCTCGGACTAGAATAACGGATACGCAGTATTTT. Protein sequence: CASSPRTRITDTQYF.

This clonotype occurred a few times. The CDR3 here is CASSPTVSSSYNSPLHF. In DNA form, the CDR3 reads TGTGCCAGCAGCCCGACGGTATCAAGCTCCTATAATTCACCCCTCCACTTT. V usage is TRBV4-2 and J usage is TRBJ1-6; no clear D gene. The V end lost 4 bases, the J end lost 0 bases, and 13 bases lay between the germline ends. This CDR3 is 17 amino acids long. Germline V gene lookup returns CDR1 LGHNA and CDR2 YNFKEQ.

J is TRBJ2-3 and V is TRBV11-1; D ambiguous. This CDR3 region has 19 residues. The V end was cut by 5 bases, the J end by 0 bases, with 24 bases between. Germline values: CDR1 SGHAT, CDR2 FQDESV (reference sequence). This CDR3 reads CASSVTYRAPSTSTDTQYF. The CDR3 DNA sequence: TGTGCCAGCAGCGTCACCTACCGGGCCCCGTCCACTAGCACAGATACGCAGTATTTT.

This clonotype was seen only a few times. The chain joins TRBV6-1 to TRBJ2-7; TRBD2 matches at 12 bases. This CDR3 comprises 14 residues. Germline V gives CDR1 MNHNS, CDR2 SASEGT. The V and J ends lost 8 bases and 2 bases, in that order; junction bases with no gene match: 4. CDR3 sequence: CASAGLAGTYEQYF. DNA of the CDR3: TGTGCCAGCGCCGGACTAGCGGGGACCTACGAGCAGTACTTC.

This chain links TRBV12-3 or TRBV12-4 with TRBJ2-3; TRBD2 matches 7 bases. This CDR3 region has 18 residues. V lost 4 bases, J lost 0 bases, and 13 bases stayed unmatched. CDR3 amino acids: CASSWRGSGLVSTDTQYF. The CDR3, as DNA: TGTGCCAGCAGTTGGCGGGGGAGCGGGTTAGTAAGCACAGATACGCAGTATTTT.

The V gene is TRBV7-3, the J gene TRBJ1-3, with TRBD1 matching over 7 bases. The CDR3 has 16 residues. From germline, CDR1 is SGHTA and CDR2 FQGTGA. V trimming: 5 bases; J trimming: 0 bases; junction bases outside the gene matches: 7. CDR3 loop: CASSGTEGDSGNTIYF. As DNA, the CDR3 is TGTGCCAGCAGCGGGACAGAAGGGGACTCTGGAAACACCATATATTTT.

Here the CDR3 reads CSGTTGLADYLSYNEQFF. The CDR3 DNA is TGCAGCGGAACGACCGGACTAGCGGATTATCTCTCCTACAATGAGCAGTTCTTC. The rearrangement joins TRBV29-1 to TRBJ2-1, with 10 nucleotides matching TRBD2. Unmatched junction bases numbered 15, after V lost 7 bases and J lost 0 bases. The CDR3 extends over 18 amino acids. CDR1 is SQVTM, CDR2 ANQGSEA, per germline.

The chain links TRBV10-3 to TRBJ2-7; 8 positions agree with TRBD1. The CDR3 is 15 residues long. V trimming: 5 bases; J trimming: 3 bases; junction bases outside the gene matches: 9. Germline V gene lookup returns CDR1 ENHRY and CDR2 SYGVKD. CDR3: CAISPGTGLVYEQYF. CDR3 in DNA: TGTGCCATCAGTCCAGGGACAGGCCTAGTCTACGAGCAGTACTTC.

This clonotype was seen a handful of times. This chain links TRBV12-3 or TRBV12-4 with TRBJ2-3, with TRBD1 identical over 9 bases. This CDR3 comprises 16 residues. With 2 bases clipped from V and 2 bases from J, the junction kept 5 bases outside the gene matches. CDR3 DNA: TGTGCCAGCAGTTTATGGACAGGGGCATCCACAGATACGCAGTATTTT. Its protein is CASSLWTGASTDTQYF.

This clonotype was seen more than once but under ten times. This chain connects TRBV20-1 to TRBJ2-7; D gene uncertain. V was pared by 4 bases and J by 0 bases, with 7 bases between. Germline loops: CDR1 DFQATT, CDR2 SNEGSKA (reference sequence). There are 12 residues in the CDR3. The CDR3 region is CSANSDSYEQYF. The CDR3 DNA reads TGCAGTGCTAACTCAGACTCCTACGAGCAGTACTTC.

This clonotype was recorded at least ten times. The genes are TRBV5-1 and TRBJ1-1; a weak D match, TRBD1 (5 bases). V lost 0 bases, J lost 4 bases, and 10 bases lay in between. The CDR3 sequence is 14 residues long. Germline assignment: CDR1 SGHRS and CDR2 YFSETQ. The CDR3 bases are TGCGCCAGCAGCTTGGGGGGGTTCGGCACTGAAGCTTTCTTT. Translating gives CASSLGGFGTEAFF.

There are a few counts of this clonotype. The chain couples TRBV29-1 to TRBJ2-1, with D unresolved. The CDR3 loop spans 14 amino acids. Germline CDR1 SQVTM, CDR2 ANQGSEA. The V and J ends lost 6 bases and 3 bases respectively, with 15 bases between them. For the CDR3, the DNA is TGCAGCGTGATAAGCCCGCCCGTCTACAATGAGCAGTTCTTC. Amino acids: CSVISPPVYNEQFF.

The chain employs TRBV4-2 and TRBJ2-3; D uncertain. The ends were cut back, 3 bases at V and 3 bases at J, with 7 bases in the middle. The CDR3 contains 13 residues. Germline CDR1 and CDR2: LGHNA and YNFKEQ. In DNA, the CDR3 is TGTGCCAGCAGCCATCCCGAGACAGATACGCAGTATTTT. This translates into CASSHPETDTQYF.

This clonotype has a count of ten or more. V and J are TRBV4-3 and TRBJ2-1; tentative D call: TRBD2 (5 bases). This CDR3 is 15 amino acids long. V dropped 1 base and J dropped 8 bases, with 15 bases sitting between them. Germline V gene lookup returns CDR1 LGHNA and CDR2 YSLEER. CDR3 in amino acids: CASSQVTGGSDEQFF. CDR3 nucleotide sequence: TGCGCCAGCAGCCAAGTCACTGGTGGGAGCGATGAGCAGTTCTTC.

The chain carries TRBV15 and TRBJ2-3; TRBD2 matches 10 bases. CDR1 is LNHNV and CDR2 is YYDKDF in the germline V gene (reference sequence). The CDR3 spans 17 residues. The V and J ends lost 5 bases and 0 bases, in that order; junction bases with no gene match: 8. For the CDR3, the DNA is TGTGCCACCAGCCGAATCTTGACTAGCGGGAGCACAGATACGCAGTATTTT. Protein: CATSRILTSGSTDTQYF.

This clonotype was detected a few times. The CDR3 spells CASSWTSGRESGELFF. CDR3 DNA sequence: TGTGCCAGCAGCTGGACTAGCGGGAGAGAGTCCGGGGAGCTGTTTTTT. This sequence joins TRBV7-2 and TRBJ2-2; 13 bases are shared with TRBD2. V was pared by 4 bases and J by 6 bases, with 5 bases of the junction left unmatched. CDR3 length equals 16 residues. In germline, CDR1 is SGHTA, CDR2 FQGNSA.

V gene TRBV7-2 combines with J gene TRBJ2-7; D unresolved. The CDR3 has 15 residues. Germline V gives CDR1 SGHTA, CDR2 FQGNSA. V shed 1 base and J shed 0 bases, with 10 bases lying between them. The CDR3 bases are TGTGCCAGCAGCTTAGTCTGGTCGATCTCCTACGAGCAGTACTTC. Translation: CASSLVWSISYEQYF.

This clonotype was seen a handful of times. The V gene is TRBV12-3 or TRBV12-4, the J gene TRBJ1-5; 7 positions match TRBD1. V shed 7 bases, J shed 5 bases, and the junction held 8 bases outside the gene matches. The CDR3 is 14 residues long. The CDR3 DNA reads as TGTGCCAGCAAAGAGGGGGCGGCTTATCAGCCCCAGCATTTT. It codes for CASKEGAAYQPQHF.

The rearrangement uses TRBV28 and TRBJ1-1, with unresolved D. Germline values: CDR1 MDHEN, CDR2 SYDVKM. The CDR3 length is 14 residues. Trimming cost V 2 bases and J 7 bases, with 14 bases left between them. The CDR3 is CASSLPTLTGEAFF. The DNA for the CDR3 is TGTGCCAGCAGTTTACCCACCCTTACGGGTGAAGCTTTCTTT.

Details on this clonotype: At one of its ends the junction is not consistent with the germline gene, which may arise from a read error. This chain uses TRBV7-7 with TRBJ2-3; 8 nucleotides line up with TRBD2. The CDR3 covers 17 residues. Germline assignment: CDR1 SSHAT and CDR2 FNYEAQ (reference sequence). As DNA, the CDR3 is TGTGCTAGCAGCCCAGGCAGTCGGGGGGGGCCTGGAGATACGCAGTATTTT. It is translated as CASSPGSRGGPGDTQYF.

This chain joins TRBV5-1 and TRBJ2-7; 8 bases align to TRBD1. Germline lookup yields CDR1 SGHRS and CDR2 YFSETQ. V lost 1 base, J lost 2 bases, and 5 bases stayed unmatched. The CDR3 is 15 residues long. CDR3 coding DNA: TGCGCCAGCAGCTTGTCTACAGGGGGAACCTACGAGCAGTACTTC. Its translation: CASSLSTGGTYEQYF.